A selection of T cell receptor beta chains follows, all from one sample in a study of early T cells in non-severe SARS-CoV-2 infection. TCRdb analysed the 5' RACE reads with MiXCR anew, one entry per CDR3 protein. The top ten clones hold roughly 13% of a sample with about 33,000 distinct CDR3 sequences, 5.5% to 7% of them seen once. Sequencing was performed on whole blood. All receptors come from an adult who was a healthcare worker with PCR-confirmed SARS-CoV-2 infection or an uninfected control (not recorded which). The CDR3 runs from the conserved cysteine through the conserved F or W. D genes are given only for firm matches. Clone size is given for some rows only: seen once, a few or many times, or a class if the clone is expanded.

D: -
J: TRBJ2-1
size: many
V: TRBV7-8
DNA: TGTGCCAGCAGCTTAGAGTGGGCAGACAATGAGCAGTTCTTC
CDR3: CASSLEWADNEQFF

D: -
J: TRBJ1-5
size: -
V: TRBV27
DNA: TGTGCCAGCAGGCAGAACAGGGTTAGCAATCAGCCCCAGCATTTT
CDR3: CASRQNRVSNQPQHF

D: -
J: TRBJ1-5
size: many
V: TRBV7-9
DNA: TGTGCCAGCAGCAGCGGGGTCCAGCCCCAGCATTTT
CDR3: CASSSGVQPQHF

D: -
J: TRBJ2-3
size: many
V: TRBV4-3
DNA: TGCGCCAGCAGCCAAGACCAGGGTCTAAGCACAGATACGCAGTATTTT
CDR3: CASSQDQGLSTDTQYF

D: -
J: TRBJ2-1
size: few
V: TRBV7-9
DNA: TGTGCCAGCGCTGCAGGGAGTAGTTATGACCATGAGCAGTTCTTC
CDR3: CASAAGSSYDHEQFF

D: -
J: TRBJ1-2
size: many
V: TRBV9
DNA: TGTGCCAGCAGCACCAGGAACTATGGCTACACCTTC
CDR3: CASSTRNYGYTF

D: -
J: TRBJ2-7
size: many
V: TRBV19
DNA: TGTGCCAGTAGTATAGGGGGAGGTTCCTACGAGCAGTACTTC
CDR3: CASSIGGGSYEQYF

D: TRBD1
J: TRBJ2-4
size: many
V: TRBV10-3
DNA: TGTGCCATCAGTGACGGGGACAGGGGGCTAGCCAAAAACATTCAGTACTTC
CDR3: CAISDGDRGLAKNIQYF

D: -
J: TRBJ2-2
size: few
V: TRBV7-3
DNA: TGTGCCAGCAGCCCTGGCGGGTGGCAGACCGGGGAGCTGTTTTTT
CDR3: CASSPGGWQTGELFF

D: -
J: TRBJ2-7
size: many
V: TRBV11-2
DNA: TGTGCCAGCAGCCACGGCGGCCCCTACGAGCAGTACTTC
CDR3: CASSHGGPYEQYF

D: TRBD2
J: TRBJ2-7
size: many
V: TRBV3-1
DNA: TGTGCCAGCAGCCACGGACTAGCGGGGGCCTACGAGCAGTACTTC
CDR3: CASSHGLAGAYEQYF

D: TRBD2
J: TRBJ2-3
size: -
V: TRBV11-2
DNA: TGTGCCAGCAGCTTAGATCGTTCCAAGAGACTAAGCGGGGAGCTCCTCACGTGTTTT
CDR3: CASSLDRSKRLSGELLTCF

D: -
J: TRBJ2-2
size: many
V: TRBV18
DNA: TGTGCCAGCTCACCAAGCTCCGGGACACCGAAGGTCCGGGAGCTGTTTTTT
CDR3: CASSPSSGTPKVRELFF

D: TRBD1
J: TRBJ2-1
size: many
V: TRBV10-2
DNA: TGCGCCAGCAGGCAGGGGGCGGGGACCTACAATGAGCAGTTCTTC
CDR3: CASRQGAGTYNEQFF

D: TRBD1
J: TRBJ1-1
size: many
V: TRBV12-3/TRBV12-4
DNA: TGTGCCAGCAGTTTTAGACAGGGGAACACTGAAGCTTTCTTT
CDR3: CASSFRQGNTEAFF

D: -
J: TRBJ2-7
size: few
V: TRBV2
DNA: TGTGCCAGCAGTGAGACGGAGGGAACCTACGAGCAGTACTTC
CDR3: CASSETEGTYEQYF

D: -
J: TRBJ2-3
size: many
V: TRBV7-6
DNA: TGTGCCAGCAGCTTAGAGGCCCGGGCCCTCGGCACAGATACGCAGTATTTT
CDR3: CASSLEARALGTDTQYF

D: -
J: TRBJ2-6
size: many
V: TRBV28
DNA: TGTGCCAGCAGTTTAAGGGGCGCTGGGGCCAACGTCCTGACTTTC
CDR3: CASSLRGAGANVLTF

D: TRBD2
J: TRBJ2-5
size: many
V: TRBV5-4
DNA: TGTGCCAGCAGCTCTTGGACTAGCGGGGTACAAGAGACCCAGTACTTC
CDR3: CASSSWTSGVQETQYF

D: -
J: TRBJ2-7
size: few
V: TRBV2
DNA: TGTGCCAGCAGCGCTACGGTATCCGAGCAGTACTTC
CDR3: CASSATVSEQYF

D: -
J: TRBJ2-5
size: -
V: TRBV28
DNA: TGTGCCAGCAGTACAGGGTCCTATGGGGAGACCCAGTACTTC
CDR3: CASSTGSYGETQYF

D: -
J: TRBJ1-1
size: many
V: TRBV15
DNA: TGTGCCATCGGGCACCTCACTGAAGCTTTCTTT
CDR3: CAIGHLTEAFF

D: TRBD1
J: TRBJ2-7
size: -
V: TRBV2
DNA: TGTGCCAGCATCGAATCTGAGACAGGGCCCCTGGAGCAGTACTTC
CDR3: CASIESETGPLEQYF

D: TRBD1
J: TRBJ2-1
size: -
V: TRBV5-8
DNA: TGTGCCAGCAGGGGCGAGAGGGGGCGGGTCGACAATGAGCAGTTCTTC
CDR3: CASRGERGRVDNEQFF

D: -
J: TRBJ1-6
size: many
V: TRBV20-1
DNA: TGCAGTGCTATAGTTGGATCTAGTCCTAGCTCCTATAATTCACCCCTCCACTTT
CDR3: CSAIVGSSPSSYNSPLHF

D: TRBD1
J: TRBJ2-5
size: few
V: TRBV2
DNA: TGTGCCAGCAGGAAAACAGGGGCCGAGACCCAGTACTTC
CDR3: CASRKTGAETQYF

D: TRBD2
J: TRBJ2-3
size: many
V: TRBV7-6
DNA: TGTGCCAGCAGCCGGACTAGCGGGGGGCTTACCAGCACAGATACGCAGTATTTT
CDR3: CASSRTSGGLTSTDTQYF

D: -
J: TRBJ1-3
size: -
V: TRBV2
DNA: TGTGCCAGCAGTCCGCCGAGCTCTGGAAACACCATATATTTT
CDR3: CASSPPSSGNTIYF

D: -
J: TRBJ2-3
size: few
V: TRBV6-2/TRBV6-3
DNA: TGTGCCAGCAGCAAGGACGCACCAGATACGCAGTATTTT
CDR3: CASSKDAPDTQYF

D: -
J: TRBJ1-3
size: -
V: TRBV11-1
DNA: TGTGCCAGCAGCTTATCGCCTAACTCTGGAAACACCATATATTTT
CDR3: CASSLSPNSGNTIYF

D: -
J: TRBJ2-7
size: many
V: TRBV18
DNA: TGTGCCAGCTCAAGGGGAACCGCCTCTGAGCAGTACTTC
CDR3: CASSRGTASEQYF

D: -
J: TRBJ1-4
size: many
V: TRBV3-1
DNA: TGTGCCAGCAGTGACTCAACTAATGAAAAACTGTTTTTT
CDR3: CASSDSTNEKLFF

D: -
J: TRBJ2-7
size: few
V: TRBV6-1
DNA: TGTGCCAGCAGTGAAATGGGGCATTCCTACGAGCAGTACTTC
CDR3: CASSEMGHSYEQYF

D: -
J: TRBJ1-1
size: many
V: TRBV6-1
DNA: TGTGCCAGCAGTGAAGGTTGGAAGGTTTGGGGTCTGGCTGAAGCTTTCTTT
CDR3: CASSEGWKVWGLAEAFF

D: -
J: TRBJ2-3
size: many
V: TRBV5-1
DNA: TGCGCCAGCAGCTGGCCCCCGGCAGGGGGGAAGACAGATACGCAGTATTTT
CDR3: CASSWPPAGGKTDTQYF

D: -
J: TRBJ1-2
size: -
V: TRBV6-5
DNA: TGTGCCAGCTCCATTAGAGAGCTCGGCGACTATGGCTACACCTTC
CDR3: CASSIRELGDYGYTF

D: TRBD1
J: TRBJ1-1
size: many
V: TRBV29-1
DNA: TGCAGCGTGGGGACAGGTTCTGAAGCTTTCTTT
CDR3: CSVGTGSEAFF

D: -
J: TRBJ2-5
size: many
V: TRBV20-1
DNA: TGCAGTGCTAGAGATGATGGAAAAGGGATGGAGACCCAGTACTTC
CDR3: CSARDDGKGMETQYF

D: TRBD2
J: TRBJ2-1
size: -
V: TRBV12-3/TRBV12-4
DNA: TGTGCCAGCAGTTTCCGGGCTAGCGGTTACAATGAGCAGTTCTTC
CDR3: CASSFRASGYNEQFF

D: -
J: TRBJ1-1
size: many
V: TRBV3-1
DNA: TGTGCCAGCAGCCTACTGGCTGGGTCATCAGTTAACACTGAAGCTTTCTTT
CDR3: CASSLLAGSSVNTEAFF

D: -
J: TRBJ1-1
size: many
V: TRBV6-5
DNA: TGTGCCAGCAGTACGGCGACAGTGGACGAGACTGAAGCTTTCTTT
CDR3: CASSTATVDETEAFF

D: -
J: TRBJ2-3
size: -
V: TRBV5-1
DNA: TGCGCCAGCAGCTTGGAGGGGAACACAGATACGCAGTATTTT
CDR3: CASSLEGNTDTQYF

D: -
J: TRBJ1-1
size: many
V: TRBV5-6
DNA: TGTGCCAGCAGCTCCCACAGGATGGAGGCTTTCTTT
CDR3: CASSSHRMEAFF

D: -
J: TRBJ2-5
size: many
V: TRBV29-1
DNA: TGCAGCGTTTTAGGACGTTTTCAAGAGACCCAGTACTTC
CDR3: CSVLGRFQETQYF

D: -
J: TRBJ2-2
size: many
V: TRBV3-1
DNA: TGTGCCAGCAGCCAAGAAGGTGGGCCGGGGGAGCTGTTTTTT
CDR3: CASSQEGGPGELFF

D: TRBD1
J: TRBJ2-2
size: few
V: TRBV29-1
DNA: TGCAGCGCGGACAGGGGTATCTCCGGGGAGCTGTTTTTT
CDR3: CSADRGISGELFF

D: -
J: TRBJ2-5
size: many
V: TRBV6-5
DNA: TGTGCCAGCAGTTACGGTGGCACATCCTCGGAGACCCAGTACTTC
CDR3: CASSYGGTSSETQYF

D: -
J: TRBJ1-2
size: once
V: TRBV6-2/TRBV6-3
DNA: TGTGCCAGCAGTGTCCGACGCAGCCAGGCTGGCTACACCTTC
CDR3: CASSVRRSQAGYTF

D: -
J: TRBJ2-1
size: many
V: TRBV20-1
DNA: TGCAGTGCCGAAGAGGATTCTTACAATGAGCAGTTCTTC
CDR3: CSAEEDSYNEQFF

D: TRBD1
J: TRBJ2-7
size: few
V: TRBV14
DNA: TGTGCCAGCAGCCTCCGGGACAGGGGCTACGAGCAGTACTTC
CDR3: CASSLRDRGYEQYF

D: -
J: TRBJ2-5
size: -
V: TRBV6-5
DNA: TGTGCCAGCAGTACCCCCTGGGGCGGACAAGAGACCCAGTACTTC
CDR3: CASSTPWGGQETQYF

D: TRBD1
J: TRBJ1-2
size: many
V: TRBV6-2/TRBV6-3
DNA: TGTGCCAGCAGAAACCAACCGGGACAGCCCGTTGAGGTCTCCTTC
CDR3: CASRNQPGQPVEVSF

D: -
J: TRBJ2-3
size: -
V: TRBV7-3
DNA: TGTGCCAGCAGCTTATTTCCCGGAGGCACAGATACGCAGTATTTT
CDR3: CASSLFPGGTDTQYF

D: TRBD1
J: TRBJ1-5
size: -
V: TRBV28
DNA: TGTGCCAGCAGCTGGGGACAGTCTAGCAATCAGCCCCAGCATTTT
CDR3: CASSWGQSSNQPQHF

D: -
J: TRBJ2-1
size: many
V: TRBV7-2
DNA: TGTGCCAGCAGCTTAGATCGGGGGCGCAATGAGCAGTTCTTC
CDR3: CASSLDRGRNEQFF

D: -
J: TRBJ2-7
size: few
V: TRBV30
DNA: TGTGCCTGGAGTCGGACAAAATCCTACGAGCAGTACTTC
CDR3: CAWSRTKSYEQYF

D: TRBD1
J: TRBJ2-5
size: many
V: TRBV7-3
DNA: TGTGCCAGCAGCTTATCGGGACAGGGATGGGCAGAGACCCAGTACTTC
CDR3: CASSLSGQGWAETQYF

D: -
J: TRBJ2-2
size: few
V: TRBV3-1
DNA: TGTGCCAGCAGCCAAGAGGTTCTACAGGGACCCGGGGAGCTGTTTTTT
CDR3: CASSQEVLQGPGELFF

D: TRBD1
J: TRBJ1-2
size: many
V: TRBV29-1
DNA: TGCAGCGAGGGACAGTGGGGCTACACCTTC
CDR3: CSEGQWGYTF